The clone carrying this TCR beta chain was counted only a few times. Its target is unknown. TCRdb used MiXCR to reprocess the RT-PCR reads, holding one entry per CDR3 protein. The table records 700,000 to 800,000 distinct CDR3 sequences, about a fifth of them present only once. The data belong to a study of response to subunit inactivated influenza vaccine. Regarding the study as a whole: The authors put forward the suggestion that each seasonal influenza vaccination may bring in only a limited number of new T cells.

The CDR3 spans 18 residues. Germline lookup yields CDR1 DFQATT and CDR2 SNEGSKA (reference sequence). The junction had 17 bases not matched to a gene; V was cut back by 2 bases and J by 3 bases. The V and J genes are TRBV20-1 and TRBJ1-1, with 8 nucleotides matching TRBD1. This clonotype originated in a man aged 50-60 years who received an inactivated influenza vaccine. The sequencing used PBMCs from blood, collected 5 days after vaccination. The CDR3 sequence is CSARPPRGLGVYHTEAFF. The CDR3 DNA is TGCAGTGCTAGACCACCCAGGGGGCTCGGGGTGTATCACACTGAAGCTTTCTTT.